This TCR beta chain derives from a study of blood T cell repertoires in COVID-19. V gave up 0 bases and J gave up 6 bases; unmatched junction bases: 6. The length of the CDR3 is 15 residues. The germline V gene encodes CDR1 SGHRS and CDR2 YFSETQ. In the original processing: Quantification of nucleated cells was approximated via reference gene primer amplification. Libraries were prepared by immunoSEQ multiplex PCR; TCRdb keeps only in-frame clonotypes and omits some of them. That table is the source of V, J and clone size, and D and trimming were worked out from the DNA. Of more than 200,000 clones in the sample, approximately 86% are singletons; the top ten hold approximately 2%. Comment on this clone: Other DNA sequences in this sample translate to the same CDR3.

The J gene is TRBJ2-3, the V gene TRBV5-1; 8 nucleotides line up with TRBD1. This sequence was found in a man in his thirties or forties with active or convalescent COVID-19. The material sequenced was peripheral blood. CDR3 nucleotide sequence: TGCGCCAGCAGCTTGGACAGGGGGAGCGTGGATACGCAGTATTTT. This gives the protein CASSLDRGSVDTQYF.